The 11 T cell receptor beta chains listed next were all sequenced from one sample in a study of blood T cell repertoires in COVID-19. Here immunoSEQ multiplex PCR was the method, and the copy in TCRdb shows in-frame clones only, minus some. The sample has fewer than 700,000 clones; 70% to 90% are singletons. The source material was peripheral blood. The receptors stem from a woman between 50 and 59 years old with COVID-19, enrolled during active disease.

The chain joins TRBV12-3 or TRBV12-4 to TRBJ1-1, with unresolved D. The CDR3 consists of 13 residues. Trimming removed 3 bases from V and 2 bases from J, with 7 bases in between. CDR3 residues: CASSFHFNTEAFF. The CDR3 DNA follows: TGTGCCAGCAGTTTTCATTTCAACACTGAAGCTTTCTTT.

This sequence joins TRBV15 and TRBJ2-3, with a possible D match to TRBD1 (5 bases). V lost 0 bases to trimming and J lost 3 bases, with 10 bases between them. The germline gives CDR1 LNHNV, CDR2 YYDKDF (reference sequence). The CDR3 loop spans 15 amino acids. CDR3 loop: CATSREQVGTDTQYF. CDR3 in DNA: TGTGCCACCAGCAGAGAACAGGTGGGAACAGATACGCAGTATTTT.

The V gene is TRBV10-2, the J gene TRBJ2-1, with a possible D match to TRBD2 (5 bases). The V and J ends lost 6 bases and 7 bases respectively, with 13 bases between them. Germline values: CDR1 WSHSY, CDR2 SAAADI. This CDR3 has 13 amino acids. CDR3 sequence reads: CASSTGLVNEQFF. CDR3 nucleotide sequence: TGCGCCAGCAGCACCGGACTCGTAAATGAGCAGTTCTTC.

The chain recombines TRBV5-4 with TRBJ1-2; 7 bases map to TRBD1. Trimming cost V 3 bases and J 4 bases; bases outside gene matches: 6. The CDR3 is made up of 14 amino acids. Germline lookup yields CDR1 SGHNT and CDR2 YYREEE (reference sequence). CDR3 region: CASSYRGQVYGYTF. DNA of the CDR3: TGTGCCAGCAGCTACCGCGGACAGGTCTATGGCTACACCTTC.

The chain uses TRBV19 and TRBJ1-2, with D unclear. Trimming shortened V by 6 bases and J by 5 bases, and 13 bases separated the two germline ends. CDR1 is LNHDA and CDR2 is SQIVND in the germline V gene (reference sequence). CDR3 length equals 13 residues. This CDR3 is CASSYVAAYGYTF. For the CDR3, the DNA is TGTGCCAGTAGCTACGTAGCCGCATATGGCTACACCTTC.

The chain employs TRBV2 and TRBJ2-2; D unresolved. Germline values: CDR1 SNHLY, CDR2 FYNNEI. CDR3 size: 14 residues. V was clipped by 2 bases and J by 7 bases, with 11 bases between them. CDR3: CASSETANRGELFF. CDR3 nucleotide sequence: TGTGCCAGCAGTGAAACTGCTAACCGCGGGGAGCTGTTTTTT.

The V call is TRBV3-1 (or the pseudogene TRBV3-2), the J call TRBJ2-1; D possibly corresponds to TRBD1 (6 bases). V gave up 4 bases and J gave up 4 bases, with 11 bases separating them. Germline assignment: CDR1 LGHDT and CDR2 YNNKEL (reference sequence). The CDR3 has 14 residues. CDR3 region: CASSPGTTYNEQFF. Written as DNA, the CDR3 is TGTGCCAGCAGCCCTGGGACAACTTACAATGAGCAGTTCTTC.

The chain recombines TRBV24-1 with TRBJ2-1; 13 positions agree with TRBD2. The germline CDR1 and CDR2 sequences are KGHDR and SFDVKD. Trimming at V came to 6 bases and at J to 5 bases, leaving 3 bases not matched to a gene. The CDR3 sequence is 15 residues long. CDR3 in amino acids: CATSHGLAGDNEQFF. CDR3 in DNA: TGTGCCACCAGTCATGGACTAGCGGGGGACAATGAGCAGTTCTTC.

This clone was found a few times. The gene calls are TRBV6-1 and TRBJ2-7, with a tentative D call TRBD2 (5 bases). V lost 4 bases and J lost 0, with 16 bases in between. CDR1 MNHNS and CDR2 SASEGT come from the germline V gene. This CDR3 has 16 residues. In DNA, the CDR3 is TGTGCCAGCAGTGCCATAACGACGGGGTTCTCCTACGAGCAGTACTTC. This codes for CASSAITTGFSYEQYF.

The rearrangement uses TRBV11-1 and TRBJ2-5; 7 bases line up with TRBD2. This CDR3 is 15 amino acids long. V was pared by 5 bases and J by 5 bases, with 11 bases of the junction left unmatched. Germline lookup yields CDR1 SGHAT and CDR2 FQDESV (reference sequence). The CDR3 region has the DNA TGTGCCAGCAGCCCTTTAGCGGGCTCGGGGGAGACCCAGTACTTC. This codes for CASSPLAGSGETQYF.

The rearrangement joins TRBV10-3 to TRBJ1-5, with D tentatively TRBD1 (5 bases). Germline V gene data show CDR1 as ENHRY and CDR2 as SYGVKD. The V end lost 5 bases, the J end lost 4 bases, and 9 bases lay between the germline ends. The CDR3 loop spans 13 amino acids. CDR3 sequence: CAISQGWNQPQHF. The CDR3, as DNA: TGTGCCATCAGTCAGGGATGGAATCAGCCCCAGCATTTT.